Given below is one T cell receptor (beta chain) in context. This clonotype was seen a few times. Its antigen remains undetermined. Base-call qualities are not available, and no considerably larger clone is one nucleotide away. This sample's treatment or condition label indicates: live attenuated yellow fever vaccine strain. At each blood-draw timepoint, two biological replicates of bulk PBMCs were collected. A standard Ficoll-Paque protocol was used to isolate PBMCs from peripheral blood. TriZol was used to extract RNA from bulk PBMCs, CD4 and CD8 fractions, and dextramer-positive and dextramer-negative fractions. Trimming removed 3 bases from V and 10 bases from J, leaving 16 bases between the germline ends. Inclusive of the bounding cysteine and phenylalanine, the CDR3 is 15 residues long. Left in the record is the CDR3 DNA by itself, 45 bases read in frame from the first base. TCR cDNA was synthesized by 5'RACE template switching, which introduced a universal primer site and unique molecular identifiers. Priming for cDNA synthesis came from both the TCR alpha and TCR beta constant segments. Libraries were amplified in two PCR steps, with sample barcodes and sequencing adapters added in the second step. Sequencing of libraries was performed on Illumina HiSeq 2500 (2x100 bp) or NovaSeq (2x150 bp). Regarding the original processing steps: MIGEC was used to demultiplex reads and collapse the reads into UMI consensus sequences, and MiXCR was used for V(D)J alignment. Clonotypes responding to the vaccine were identified with edgeR on replicate PBMC samples, with the criteria of FDR below 0.01 and a log2 fold change above 5 up to day 15. Bulk clonotypes were assigned CD4 or CD8 identity according to which sequenced CD4 or CD8 repertoire held them at higher abundance. The public reads were reanalyzed by TCRdb: fastp trimming at Q25, MiXCR alignment, in-frame beta chains only. Every CDR3 protein is listed once, alongside the most common genes and DNA of its rows. The authors' filters were not applied to this entry. The sample profile shows more than 450,000 distinct CDR3 sequences; just over 20% of them were found once. The top ten clonotypes cover less than 20% of the sample.

This entry belongs to a study of T cells after yellow fever vaccination (dated 2019 in TCRdb). About the full investigation: The SMART-Seq v4 Ultra Low Input RNA kit was used to prepare libraries from fractions with low cell numbers. Bulk TCR alpha and beta repertoires were sequenced longitudinally to track T-cell clones before and after primary and booster YFV17D yellow fever vaccination. The cohort comprised two healthy male donors, one aged 18 to 30 and one aged 30 to 40 years. Bulk PBMC replicates and cell subsets were isolated from blood drawn at multiple timepoints before and after both primary and secondary immunization.

Overall study outcomes, separate from this receptor: Compared with the primary T-cell response, the secondary T-cell response was weaker but faster, peaking on day 5 rather than day 15. Computational filtering was required because FACS-sorted repertoires could contain abundant contaminating clonotypes from the bulk population. Because only a couple of donors were included in the study, the extent to which the findings can be generalized is limited. A small share of clonotypes occurred in both CD4 and CD8 compartments, likely arising from convergent recombination. Most clones expanded after primary vaccination were re-detected after the booster (about 96% of CD4 and around nine tenths of CD8), suggesting broad memory maintenance.

The specimen comprised PBMCs, sampled about 21 days after the first yellow fever vaccination. The chain joins TRBV12-3 or TRBV12-4 to TRBJ1-6, with the identity of the D gene unclear. The sequence was obtained from a young man who received the YFV17D yellow fever vaccine. The DNA sequence follows: TGTGCCAGCAGTTTTGCCGCACTCTCCTTATCACCCCTCCACTTT. It translates as CASSFAALSLSPLHF.